This T cell receptor (beta chain) was obtained from a study of blood T cell repertoires in COVID-19. Study in general: Samples representing acute and convalescent COVID-19 were sourced from the United States, Italy and Spain. T cells, B-cell-depleted T cells, or PBMCs supplied cDNA or gDNA.

In the original processing: Amplification of reference gene primers provided the estimated nucleated cell counts. Method: immunoSEQ multiplex PCR; TCRdb's copy keeps in-frame clones and lacks some. Clone size and the V and J calls come from that table; the DNA yielded D and trimming. The sample consists of 120,000 to 150,000 clones, roughly 90% of them appearing once. Sequencing was carried out using peripheral blood. The sequence came from a woman aged 45-59 years with acute or convalescent COVID-19.

The CDR3 coding sequence is TGTGCCAGCAGCTTACAGCGATTCTCCTACAATGAGCAGTTCTTC. Protein product: CASSLQRFSYNEQFF. The V and J genes are TRBV7-2 and TRBJ2-1; D ambiguous. Trimming removed 2 bases at V and 0 bases at J, with 8 bases between. The CDR3 runs to 15 residues. From germline, CDR1 is SGHTA and CDR2 FQGNSA.